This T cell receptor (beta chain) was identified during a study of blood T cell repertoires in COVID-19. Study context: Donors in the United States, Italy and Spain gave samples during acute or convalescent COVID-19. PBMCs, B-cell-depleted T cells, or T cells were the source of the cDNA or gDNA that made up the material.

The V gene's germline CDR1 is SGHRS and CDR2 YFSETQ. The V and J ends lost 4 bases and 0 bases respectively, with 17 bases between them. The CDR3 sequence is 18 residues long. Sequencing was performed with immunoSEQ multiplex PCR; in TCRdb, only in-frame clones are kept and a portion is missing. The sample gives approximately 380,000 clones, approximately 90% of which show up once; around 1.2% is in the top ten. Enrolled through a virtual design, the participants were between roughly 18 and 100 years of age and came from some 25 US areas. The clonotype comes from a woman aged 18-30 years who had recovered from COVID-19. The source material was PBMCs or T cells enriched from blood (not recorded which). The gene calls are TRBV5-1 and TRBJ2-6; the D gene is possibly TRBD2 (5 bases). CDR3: CASSRGPGGDSGANVLTF. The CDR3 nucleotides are TGCGCCAGCAGCCGCGGCCCAGGAGGAGACTCTGGGGCCAACGTCCTGACTTTC. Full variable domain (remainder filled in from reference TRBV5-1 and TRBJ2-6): KAGVTQTPRYLIKTRGQQVTLSCSPISGHRSVSWYQQTPGQGLQFLFEYFSETQRNKGNFPGRFSGRQFSNSRSEMNVSTLELGDSALYLCASSRGPGGDSGANVLTFGAGSRLTVL.